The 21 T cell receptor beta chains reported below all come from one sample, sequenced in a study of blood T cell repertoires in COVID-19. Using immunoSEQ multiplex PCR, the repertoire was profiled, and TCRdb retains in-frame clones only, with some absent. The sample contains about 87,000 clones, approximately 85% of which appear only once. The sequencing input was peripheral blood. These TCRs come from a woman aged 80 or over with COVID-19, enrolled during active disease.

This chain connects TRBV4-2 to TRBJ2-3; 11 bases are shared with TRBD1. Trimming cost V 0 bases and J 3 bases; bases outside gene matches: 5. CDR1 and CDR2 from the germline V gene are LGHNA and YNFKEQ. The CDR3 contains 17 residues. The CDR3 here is CASSQEGTGGGTDTQYF. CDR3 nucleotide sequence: TGTGCCAGCAGCCAAGAGGGGACAGGGGGTGGAACAGATACGCAGTATTTT.

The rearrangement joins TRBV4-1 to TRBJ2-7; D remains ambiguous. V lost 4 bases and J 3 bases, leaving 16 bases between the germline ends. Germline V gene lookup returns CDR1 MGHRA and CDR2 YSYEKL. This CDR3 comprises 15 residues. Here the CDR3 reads CASSPTQQIHYEQYF. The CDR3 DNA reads TGCGCCAGCAGCCCGACCCAACAGATACACTACGAGCAGTACTTC.

The CDR3 reads CASSLMGQGESEQFF. The CDR3 coding sequence is TGCGCCAGCAGCTTGATGGGACAGGGAGAAAGTGAGCAGTTCTTC. V usage is TRBV5-1 and J usage is TRBJ2-1; 9 bases agree with TRBD1. V lost 1 base and J lost 9; bases outside the gene matches: 8. Germline-derived CDR1 and CDR2 are SGHRS and YFSETQ. The CDR3 is 15 amino acids.

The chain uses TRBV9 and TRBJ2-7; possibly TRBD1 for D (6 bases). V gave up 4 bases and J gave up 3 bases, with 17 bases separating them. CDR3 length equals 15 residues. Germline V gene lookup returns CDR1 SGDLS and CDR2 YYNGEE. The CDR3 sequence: CASSLQGVQGYEQYF. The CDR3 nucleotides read TGTGCCAGCAGCTTACAGGGTGTTCAGGGCTACGAGCAGTACTTC.

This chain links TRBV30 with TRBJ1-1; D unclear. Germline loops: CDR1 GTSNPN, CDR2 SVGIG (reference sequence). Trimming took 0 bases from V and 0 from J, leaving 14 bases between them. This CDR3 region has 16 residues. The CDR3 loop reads CAWSVWQAQMNTEAFF. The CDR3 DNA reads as TGTGCCTGGAGTGTCTGGCAGGCTCAAATGAACACTGAAGCTTTCTTT. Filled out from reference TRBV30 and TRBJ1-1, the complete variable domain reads SQTIHQWPATLVQPVGSPLSLECTVEGTSNPNLYWYRQAAGRGLQLLFYSVGIGQISSEVPQNLSASRPQDRQFILSSKKLLLSDSGFYLCAWSVWQAQMNTEAFFGQGTRLTVV.

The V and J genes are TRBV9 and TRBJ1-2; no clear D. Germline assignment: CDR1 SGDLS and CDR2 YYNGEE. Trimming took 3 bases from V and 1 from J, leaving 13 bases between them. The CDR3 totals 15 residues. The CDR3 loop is CASSAHQRGNYGYTF. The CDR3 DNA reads TGTGCCAGCAGCGCCCACCAACGGGGTAACTATGGCTACACCTTC.

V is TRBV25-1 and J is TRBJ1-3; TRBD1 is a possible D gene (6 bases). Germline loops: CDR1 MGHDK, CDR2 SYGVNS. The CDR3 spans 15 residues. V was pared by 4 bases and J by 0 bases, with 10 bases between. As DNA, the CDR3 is TGTGCCAGCAGTGCACAGGGTGGCTCTGGAAACACCATATATTTT. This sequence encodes CASSAQGGSGNTIYF.

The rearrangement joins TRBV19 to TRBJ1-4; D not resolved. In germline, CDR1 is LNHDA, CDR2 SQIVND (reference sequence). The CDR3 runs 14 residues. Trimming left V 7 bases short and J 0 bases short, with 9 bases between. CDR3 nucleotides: TGTGCCAGTACCCGGTCTACAACTAATGAAAAACTGTTTTTT. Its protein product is CASTRSTTNEKLFF.

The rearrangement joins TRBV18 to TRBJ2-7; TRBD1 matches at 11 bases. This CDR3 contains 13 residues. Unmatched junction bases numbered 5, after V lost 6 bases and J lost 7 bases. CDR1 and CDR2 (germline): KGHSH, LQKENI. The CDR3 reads CASSPGQGGEQYF. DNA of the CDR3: TGTGCCAGCTCTCCGGGACAGGGGGGAGAGCAGTACTTC.

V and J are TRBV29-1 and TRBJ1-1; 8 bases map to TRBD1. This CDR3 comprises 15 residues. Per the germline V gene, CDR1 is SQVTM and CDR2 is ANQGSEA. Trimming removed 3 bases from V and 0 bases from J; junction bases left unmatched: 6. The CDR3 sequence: CSVDLGTGMNTEAFF. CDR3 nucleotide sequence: TGCAGCGTTGACCTCGGGACAGGAATGAACACTGAAGCTTTCTTT.

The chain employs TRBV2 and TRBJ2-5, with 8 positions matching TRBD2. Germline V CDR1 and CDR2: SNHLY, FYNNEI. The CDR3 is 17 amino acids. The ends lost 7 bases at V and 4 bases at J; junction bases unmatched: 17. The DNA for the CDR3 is TGTGCCAGCAACGGGGGTCTCGGGAGGGCCTTCGGAGAGACCCAGTACTTC. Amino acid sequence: CASNGGLGRAFGETQYF.

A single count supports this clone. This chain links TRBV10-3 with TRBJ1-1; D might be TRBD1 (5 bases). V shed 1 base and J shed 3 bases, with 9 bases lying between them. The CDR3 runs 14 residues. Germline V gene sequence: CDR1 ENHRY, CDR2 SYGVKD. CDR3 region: CAISEFGGDTEAFF. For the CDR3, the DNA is TGTGCCATCAGTGAGTTCGGGGGGGACACTGAAGCTTTCTTT.

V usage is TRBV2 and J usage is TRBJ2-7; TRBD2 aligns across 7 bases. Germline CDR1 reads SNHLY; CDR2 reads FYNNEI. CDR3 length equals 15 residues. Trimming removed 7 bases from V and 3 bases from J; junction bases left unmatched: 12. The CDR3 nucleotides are TGTGCCAGCACCCTTCGGGGGGACCCCTTCTACGAGCAGTACTTC. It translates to CASTLRGDPFYEQYF.

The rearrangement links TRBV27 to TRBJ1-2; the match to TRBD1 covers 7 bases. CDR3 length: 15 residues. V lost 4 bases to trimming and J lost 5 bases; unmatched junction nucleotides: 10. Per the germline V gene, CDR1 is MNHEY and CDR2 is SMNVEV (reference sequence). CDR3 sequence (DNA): TGTGCCAGCAGTTACAGGGACAGCAACCGTTATGGCTACACCTTC. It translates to CASSYRDSNRYGYTF.

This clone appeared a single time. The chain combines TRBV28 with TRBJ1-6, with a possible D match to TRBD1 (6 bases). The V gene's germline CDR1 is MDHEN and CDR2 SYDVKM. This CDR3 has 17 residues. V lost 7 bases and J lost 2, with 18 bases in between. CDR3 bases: TGTGCCAGCACCCGAGCCAGGGGATGGGCCTATAATTCACCCCTCCACTTT. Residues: CASTRARGWAYNSPLHF.

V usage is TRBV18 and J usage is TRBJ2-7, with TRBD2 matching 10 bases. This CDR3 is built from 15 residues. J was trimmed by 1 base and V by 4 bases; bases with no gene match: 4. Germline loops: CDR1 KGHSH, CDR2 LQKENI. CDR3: CASSQRSGGSYEQYF. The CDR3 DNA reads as TGTGCCAGCTCACAACGTAGCGGGGGGTCCTACGAGCAGTACTTC.

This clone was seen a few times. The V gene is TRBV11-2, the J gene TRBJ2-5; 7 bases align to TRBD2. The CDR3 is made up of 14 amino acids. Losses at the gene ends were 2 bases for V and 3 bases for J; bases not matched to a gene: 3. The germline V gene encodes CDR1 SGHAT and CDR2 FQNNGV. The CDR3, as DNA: TGTGCCAGCAGCTTATGGGGAGGGGAAGAGACCCAGTACTTC. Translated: CASSLWGGEETQYF.

For the CDR3, the DNA is TGTGCCAGCAGTCCCCCTTGGCACCTCTATAATTCACCCCTCCACTTT. Translated: CASSPPWHLYNSPLHF. The rearrangement links TRBV27 to TRBJ1-6; D gene ambiguous. This CDR3 is 16 amino acids long. Between the trimmed V and J ends, which lost 5 bases and 3 bases, there was a span of 14 bases. Germline V gene lookup returns CDR1 MNHEY and CDR2 SMNVEV (reference sequence).

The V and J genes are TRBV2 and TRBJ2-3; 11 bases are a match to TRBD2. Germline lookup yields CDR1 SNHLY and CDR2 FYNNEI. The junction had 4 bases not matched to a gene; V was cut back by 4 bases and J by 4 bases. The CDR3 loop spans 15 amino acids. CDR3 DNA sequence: TGTGCCAGCAGTGGGACTAGCGGGCGCGCAGATACGCAGTATTTT. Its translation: CASSGTSGRADTQYF. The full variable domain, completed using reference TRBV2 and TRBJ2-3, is EPEVTQTPSHQVTQMGQEVILRCVPISNHLYFYWYRQILGQKVEFLVSFYNNEISEKSEIFDDQFSVERPDGSNFTLKIRSTKLEDSAMYFCASSGTSGRADTQYFGPGTRLTVL.

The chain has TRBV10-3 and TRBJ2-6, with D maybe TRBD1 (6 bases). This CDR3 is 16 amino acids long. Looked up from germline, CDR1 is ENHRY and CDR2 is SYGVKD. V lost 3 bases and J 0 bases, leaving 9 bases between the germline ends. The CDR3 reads CAISDQQGSGANVLTF. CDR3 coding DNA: TGTGCCATCAGTGACCAACAGGGCTCTGGGGCCAACGTCCTGACTTTC.

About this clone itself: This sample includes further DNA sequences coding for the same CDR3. CDR3 loop: CASGGTGDQPQHF. The CDR3 nucleotides are TGTGCCAGCGGGGGGACAGGGGATCAGCCCCAGCATTTT. The J gene is TRBJ1-5, the V gene TRBV2; 10 positions agree with TRBD1. Germline CDR1 reads SNHLY; CDR2 reads FYNNEI. V was pared by 8 bases and J by 5 bases, with 3 bases of the junction left unmatched. The CDR3 covers 13 residues.